This T cell receptor beta chain was captured by sequencing in a study of siplizumab effects on memory and regulatory T cells. This clone was seen more than once but under ten times. Its antigen remains unknown. General study results and limits: A minor fraction of alloreactive clones, and no more, mapped to unstimulated subsets. There appeared to be greater diversity in naive T cells than in memory cells, and naive T cells seemed major contributors to the alloresponse.

Sequencing was performed with immunoSEQ multiplex PCR; in TCRdb, only in-frame clones are kept and a portion is missing. The sample consists of more than 6,500 clones, just over 35% of them appearing once. V shed 1 base and J shed 0 bases, with 9 bases lying between them. The germline V gene has CDR1 MGHDK and CDR2 SYGVNS. The CDR3 totals 15 residues. Mixed lymphocyte reaction cells were cocultured at 37°C for more than 5 days. The chain recombines TRBV25-1 with TRBJ1-1; TRBD1 is a possible D gene (6 bases). This TCR was recovered from a human donor in good health; the cells came from an allogeneic mixed lymphocyte reaction. The sequencing sample was made of CFSE-low (dividing) CD8+ T cells sorted from an allogeneic mixed lymphocyte reaction. CDR3 nucleotides: TGTGCCAGCAGTGAATCTAGGGGGATGAACACTGAAGCTTTCTTT. It specifies CASSESRGMNTEAFF. Based on the CDR3 plus reference TRBV25-1 and TRBJ1-1, the full variable domain is EADIYQTPRYLVIGTGKKITLECSQTMGHDKMYWYQQDPGMELHLIHYSYGVNSTEKGDLSSESTVSRIRTEHFPLTLESARPSHTSQYLCASSESRGMNTEAFFGQGTRLTVV.